This T cell receptor beta chain was identified during a study of T cell responses to AZD1222 COVID-19 vaccine. Whole-study findings and limits: CD4 TCRs covered the whole spike, strongest at regions 160-218 and 743-854.

Generated by immunoSEQ multiplex PCR, the TCRdb table keeps only in-frame clones and is missing some. Among 80,000 to 95,000 clones, 88% were seen once, and the ten largest hold about 7%. Combined were second doses at about 4 or about 12 weeks. Comment on this clone: Its antigen is unidentified.

The trim removed 0 bases at V and 7 bases at J, leaving 1 base unmatched. Germline V gene data show CDR1 as SGDLS and CDR2 as YYNGEE. The CDR3 covers 13 residues. This clonotype was obtained from an adult who received the AZD1222 COVID-19 vaccine. Sequenced material: peripheral blood, taken 28 days after the second AZD1222 dose. The genes are TRBV9 and TRBJ1-2; 9 positions match TRBD1. CDR3 sequence (DNA): TGTGCCAGCAGCGTAGGGGACAGGGTTGGCTACACCTTC. It translates to CASSVGDRVGYTF.